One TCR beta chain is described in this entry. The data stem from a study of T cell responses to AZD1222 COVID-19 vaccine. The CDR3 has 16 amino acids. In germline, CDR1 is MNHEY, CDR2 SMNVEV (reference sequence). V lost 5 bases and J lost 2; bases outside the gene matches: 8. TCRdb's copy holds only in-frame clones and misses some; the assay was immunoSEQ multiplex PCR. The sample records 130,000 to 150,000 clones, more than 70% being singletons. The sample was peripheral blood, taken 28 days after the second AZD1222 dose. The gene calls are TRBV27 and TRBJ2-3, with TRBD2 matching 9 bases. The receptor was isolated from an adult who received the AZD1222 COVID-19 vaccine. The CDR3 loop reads CASSPLAGPDTDTQYF. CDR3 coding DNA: TGTGCCAGCAGTCCCCTAGCGGGGCCGGACACAGATACGCAGTATTTT.